A selection of T cell receptor beta chains follows, all from one sample in a study of OX40 agonist ivuxolimab in advanced cancers. Data came from immunoSEQ multiplex PCR; TCRdb stores just in-frame clones and leaves some out. Of tens of thousands of clones in the sample, roughly 80% were seen once. This sample comprised CD4+ or CD8+ T cells sorted from blood, obtained in a trial of the OX40 agonist ivuxolimab. These TCRs come from an adult with an advanced solid tumor such as melanoma, head and neck, liver or kidney cancer. CDR3s include the opening cysteine and the closing phenylalanine or tryptophan. A D gene is named only where the DNA matches it firmly. Expanded clones get a size class; other rows say once, few or many, or leave the size out.

CDR3nt	CDR3aa	d_gene	v_gene	abundance	j_gene
TGTGCCAGCAGCGACACAGTAGGCAATCAGCCCCAGCATTTT	CASSDTVGNQPQHF	.	TRBV5-4	.	TRBJ1-5
TGTGCCAGTAGTATCCAGGGCACAGATACGCAGTATTTT	CASSIQGTDTQYF	.	TRBV19	few	TRBJ2-3
TGTGCCAGCAGCCCCTGGGACAAGGTAATGAAAGGCTACACCTTC	CASSPWDKVMKGYTF	.	TRBV7-9	.	TRBJ1-2
TGCGCCAGCAGTGAGGCAAACGCGAACACTGAAGCTTTCTTT	CASSEANANTEAFF	.	TRBV10-2	.	TRBJ1-1
TGCGCCAGCAGCTTTCAGGACAGGGCCATGAACACTGAAGCTTTCTTT	CASSFQDRAMNTEAFF	TRBD1	TRBV5-1	.	TRBJ1-1
TGTGCCACCAGCCGACTAGCGGGGGCAGATACGCAGTATTTT	CATSRLAGADTQYF	TRBD2	TRBV15	.	TRBJ2-3
TGTGCCAGCAGCGCACAGGGTCGGAAGCAGTACTTC	CASSAQGRKQYF	.	TRBV21-1	.	TRBJ2-7
TGTGCCAGCAGCCGCTCAGGGACGAGTTTTCAAGCTTTCTTT	CASSRSGTSFQAFF	.	TRBV2	.	TRBJ1-1
TGCGCCAGCAGCCAAGGCTTATATCCCCTCCACTTT	CASSQGLYPLHF	.	TRBV4-3	.	TRBJ1-6
TGTGCCAGCTCACCACGGACTAGCGGGGTAGTGGACACCGGGGAGCTGTTTTTT	CASSPRTSGVVDTGELFF	TRBD2	TRBV18	.	TRBJ2-2
TGTGCCAGCAGCCCGGACAGGTCGGAGACCCAGTACTTC	CASSPDRSETQYF	TRBD1	TRBV11-3	.	TRBJ2-5
TGTGCCAGCAGCAAAGCGGACGTAAGCTCCTACGAGCAGTACTTC	CASSKADVSSYEQYF	.	TRBV21-1	.	TRBJ2-7
TGTGCCAGCAGCCAAGAGGGGACTAGCGGGCACAATGAGCAGTTCTTC	CASSQEGTSGHNEQFF	TRBD2	TRBV4-2	.	TRBJ2-1
TGCGCCAGCAGCTTCCTCGGGGGGGTAGCTGCAACTAATGAAAAACTGTTTTTT	CASSFLGGVAATNEKLFF	.	TRBV5-1	.	TRBJ1-4
TGTGCCAGCAGCTTAGCACCCACGAGGGGCCTAAATGAAAAACTGTTTTTT	CASSLAPTRGLNEKLFF	.	TRBV11-2	.	TRBJ1-4
TGTGCCTGGAGTAGGCAAATCGGGGAGCTGTTTTTT	CAWSRQIGELFF	.	TRBV30	.	TRBJ2-2
TGTGCCAGCAGTACAGGGTTCTCTGGGGCCAACGTCCTGACTTTC	CASSTGFSGANVLTF	.	TRBV11-2	.	TRBJ2-6
TGTGCCAGCAGCCGGGGAGGGGATGAAAAACTGTTTTTT	CASSRGGDEKLFF	.	TRBV5-5	.	TRBJ1-4
TGTGCCAGCAACAGGGGGGGCACAGATACGCAGTATTTT	CASNRGGTDTQYF	TRBD1	TRBV28	.	TRBJ2-3
TGTGCCAGCAGCCAAGGGGCCAGCACAGATACGCAGTATTTT	CASSQGASTDTQYF	.	TRBV5-4	.	TRBJ2-3
TGTGCCAGCAGCCAGTCGAGCTCTGGGGCCAACGTCCTGACTTTC	CASSQSSSGANVLTF	.	TRBV7-7	.	TRBJ2-6
TGTGCCAGCAGCTTCCACCAGCTCGCCGAGCTGTTTTTT	CASSFHQLAELFF	.	TRBV11-2	.	TRBJ2-2
TGTGCCAGCAGCGCCGGGGGGCTAGTGGGAGAGACCCAGTACTTC	CASSAGGLVGETQYF	.	TRBV5-4	.	TRBJ2-5
TGTGCCATCAGCGCTATTGGGACGTCGAACACTGAAGCTTTCTTT	CAISAIGTSNTEAFF	.	TRBV10-3	.	TRBJ1-1
TGTGCCAGCAGTGAAGTTTGGCCAAACACCGGGGAGCTGTTTTTT	CASSEVWPNTGELFF	.	TRBV2	.	TRBJ2-2
TGTGCCAGCAGTCCCGACAGGGCCTACGAGCAGTACTTC	CASSPDRAYEQYF	TRBD1	TRBV6-5	once	TRBJ2-7
TGTGCCAGCAGCTTGGAAACTAGCGGATTCTACGAGCAGTACTTC	CASSLETSGFYEQYF	TRBD2	TRBV5-5	.	TRBJ2-7
TGTGCCAGCAGCCCGGCTAGGACCCACTATGGCTACACCTTC	CASSPARTHYGYTF	.	TRBV5-6	.	TRBJ1-2
TGCGCCAGCTGCCCCTCGCGGCAGAGCTCCTACGAGCAGTACTTC	CASCPSRQSSYEQYF	.	TRBV5-1	.	TRBJ2-7
TGTGCCAGCAGGGGTCACGATCAGCCCCAGCATTTT	CASRGHDQPQHF	.	TRBV6-1	.	TRBJ1-5
TGTGCCAGCAGTTCACAGGGGCCTGGCTACGAGCAGTACTTC	CASSSQGPGYEQYF	TRBD1	TRBV6-5	once	TRBJ2-7
TGTGCCAGCAGTTTATTAGGGGGGGGGACCTACGAGCAGTACTTC	CASSLLGGGTYEQYF	.	TRBV28	.	TRBJ2-7
TGTGCCAGCAGCCAGCAAGAGACCCAGTACTTC	CASSQQETQYF	.	TRBV7-6	.	TRBJ2-5
TGCAGCGTTGAAGGCCAAGGGGTGGGGGAGACCCAGTACTTC	CSVEGQGVGETQYF	.	TRBV29-1	once	TRBJ2-5
TGCGCCAGCAGCTTCGGGACAGGGGATCCCCAGTACTTC	CASSFGTGDPQYF	TRBD1	TRBV5-1	.	TRBJ2-5
TGTGCCAGCAGGAAGACAGGGAATGAAAAACTGTTTTTT	CASRKTGNEKLFF	TRBD1	TRBV11-2	.	TRBJ1-4
TGTGCCAGCTCGGGACAGGCCGTAGGGGGCAATCAGCCCCAGCATTTT	CASSGQAVGGNQPQHF	TRBD1	TRBV18	few	TRBJ1-5
TGTGCCAGCAGTTTCAGGGGGGGGAATCAGCCCCAGCATTTT	CASSFRGGNQPQHF	TRBD1	TRBV27	.	TRBJ1-5
TGTGCCAGCTCACCACCGACGGGGCGGGCATCACCCCTCCACTTT	CASSPPTGRASPLHF	.	TRBV18	few	TRBJ1-6
TGCGCCAGCAGCTTGGCGTCGGTCAGGGGTCAACCGAGATATACGCAGTATTTT	CASSLASVRGQPRYTQYF	.	TRBV5-1	.	TRBJ2-3
TGTGCCAGCGGGTTTTTACCAACTAATGAAAAACTGTTTTTT	CASGFLPTNEKLFF	.	TRBV7-9	few	TRBJ1-4